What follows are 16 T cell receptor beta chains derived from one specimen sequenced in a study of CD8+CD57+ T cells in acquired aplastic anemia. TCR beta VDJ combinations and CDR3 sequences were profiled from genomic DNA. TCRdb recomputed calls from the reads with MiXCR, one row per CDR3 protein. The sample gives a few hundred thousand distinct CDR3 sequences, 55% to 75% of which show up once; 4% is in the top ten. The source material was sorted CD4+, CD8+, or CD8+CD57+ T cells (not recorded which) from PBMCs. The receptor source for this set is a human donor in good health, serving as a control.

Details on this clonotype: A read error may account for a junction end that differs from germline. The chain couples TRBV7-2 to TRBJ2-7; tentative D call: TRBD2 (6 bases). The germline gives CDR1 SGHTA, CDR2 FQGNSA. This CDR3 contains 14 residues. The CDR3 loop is CASSQPLRDRELYF. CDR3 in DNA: TGTGCCAGCAGCCAACCCCTCCGGGACCGGGAGCTGTATTTC.

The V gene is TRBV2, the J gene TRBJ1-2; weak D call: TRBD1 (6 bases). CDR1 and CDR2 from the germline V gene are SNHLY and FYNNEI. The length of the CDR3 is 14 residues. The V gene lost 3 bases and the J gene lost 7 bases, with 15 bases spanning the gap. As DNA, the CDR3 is TGTGCCAGCAGTGATCCTCCAGGGGCTAGTGGCTACACCTTC. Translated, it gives CASSDPPGASGYTF.

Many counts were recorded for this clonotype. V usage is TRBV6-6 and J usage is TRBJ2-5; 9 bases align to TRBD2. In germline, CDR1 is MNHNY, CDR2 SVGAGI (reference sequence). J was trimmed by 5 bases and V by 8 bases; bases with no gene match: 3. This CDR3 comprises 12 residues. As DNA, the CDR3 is TGTGCCAGCGGTAGCGGGGGTGAGACCCAGTACTTC. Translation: CASGSGGETQYF.

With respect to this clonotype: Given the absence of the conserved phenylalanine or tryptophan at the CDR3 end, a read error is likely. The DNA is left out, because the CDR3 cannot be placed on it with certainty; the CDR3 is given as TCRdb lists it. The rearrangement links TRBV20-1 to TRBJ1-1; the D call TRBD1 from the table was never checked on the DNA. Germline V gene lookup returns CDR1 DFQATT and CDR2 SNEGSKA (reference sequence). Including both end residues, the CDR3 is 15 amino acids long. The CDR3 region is CSARGVGGRGTEASS.

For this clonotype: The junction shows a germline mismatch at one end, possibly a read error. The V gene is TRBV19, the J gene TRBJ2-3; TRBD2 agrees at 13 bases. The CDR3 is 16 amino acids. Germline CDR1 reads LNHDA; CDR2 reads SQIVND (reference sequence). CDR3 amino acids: CASSIGGLAGRDTQYF. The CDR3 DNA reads TGTGCCAGCAGTATAGGGGGACTAGCGGGACGGGATACGCAGTATTTT.

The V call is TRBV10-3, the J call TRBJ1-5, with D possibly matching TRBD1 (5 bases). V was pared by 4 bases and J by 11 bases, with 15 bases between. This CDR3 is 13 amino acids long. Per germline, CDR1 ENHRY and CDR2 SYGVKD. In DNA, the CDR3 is TGTGCCATCAGTGGGGGACCTAGGGAGACCCAGCATTTT. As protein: CAISGGPRETQHF.

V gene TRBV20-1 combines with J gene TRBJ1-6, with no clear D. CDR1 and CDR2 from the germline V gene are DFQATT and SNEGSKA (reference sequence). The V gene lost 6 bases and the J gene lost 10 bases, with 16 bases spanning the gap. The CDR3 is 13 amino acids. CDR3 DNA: TGCAGTGCGGTCGACGTTACGGGCTCACCCCTCCACTTT. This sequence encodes CSAVDVTGSPLHF.

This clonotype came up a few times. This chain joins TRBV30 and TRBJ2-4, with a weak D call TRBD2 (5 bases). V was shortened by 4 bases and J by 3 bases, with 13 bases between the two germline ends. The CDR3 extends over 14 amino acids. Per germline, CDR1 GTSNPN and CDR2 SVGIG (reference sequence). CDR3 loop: CAWINPGVKNIQYF. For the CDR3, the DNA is TGTGCCTGGATCAACCCCGGGGTCAAAAACATTCAGTACTTC.

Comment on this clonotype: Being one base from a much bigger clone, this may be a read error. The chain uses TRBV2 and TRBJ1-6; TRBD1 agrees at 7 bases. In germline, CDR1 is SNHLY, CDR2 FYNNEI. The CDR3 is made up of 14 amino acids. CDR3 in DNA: TGTGCCAGCAATCGACAGGGTAAAAATTCACCCCCCCACTTT. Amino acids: CASNRQGKNSPPHF. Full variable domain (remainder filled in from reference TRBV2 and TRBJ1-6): EPEVTQTPSHQVTQMGQEVILRCVPISNHLYFYWYRQILGQKVEFLVSFYNNEISEKSEIFDDQFSVERPDGSNFTLKIRSTKLEDSAMYFCASNRQGKNSPPHFGNGTRLTVT.

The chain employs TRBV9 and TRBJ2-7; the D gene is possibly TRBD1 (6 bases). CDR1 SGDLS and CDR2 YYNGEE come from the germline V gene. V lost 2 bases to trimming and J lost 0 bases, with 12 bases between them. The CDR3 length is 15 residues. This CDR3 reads CASSVGGDNSYEQYF. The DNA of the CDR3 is TGTGCCAGCAGCGTCGGTGGGGACAACTCCTACGAGCAGTACTTC.

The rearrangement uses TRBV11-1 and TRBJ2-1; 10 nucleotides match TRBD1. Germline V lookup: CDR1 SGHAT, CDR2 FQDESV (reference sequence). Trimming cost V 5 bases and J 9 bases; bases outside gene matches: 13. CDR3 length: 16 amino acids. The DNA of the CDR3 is TGTGCCAGCAGCACAAACCCCGGGACAGGGGCCAGTGAGCAGTTCTTC. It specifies CASSTNPGTGASEQFF.

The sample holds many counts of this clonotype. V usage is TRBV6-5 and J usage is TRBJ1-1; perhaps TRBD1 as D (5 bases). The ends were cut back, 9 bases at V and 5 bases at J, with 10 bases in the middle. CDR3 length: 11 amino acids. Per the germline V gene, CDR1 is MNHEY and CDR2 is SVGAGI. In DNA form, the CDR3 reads TGTGCCAGTGGAAGGGGAACTGAAGCTTTCTTT. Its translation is CASGRGTEAFF.

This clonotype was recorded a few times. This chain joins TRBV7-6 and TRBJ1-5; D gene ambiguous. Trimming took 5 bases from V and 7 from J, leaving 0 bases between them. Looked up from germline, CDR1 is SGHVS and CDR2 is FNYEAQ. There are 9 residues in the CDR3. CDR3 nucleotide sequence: TGTGCCAGCAGCCAGCCCCAGCATTTT. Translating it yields CASSQPQHF.

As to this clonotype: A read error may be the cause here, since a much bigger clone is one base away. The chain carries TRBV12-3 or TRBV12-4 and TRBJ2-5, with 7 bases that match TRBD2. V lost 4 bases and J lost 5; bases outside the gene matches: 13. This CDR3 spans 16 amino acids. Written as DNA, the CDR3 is TGTGCCAGCAGTTGGGGAATGGGAGGGGTGGGGGAGACCCAGTACTTC. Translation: CASSWGMGGVGETQYF.

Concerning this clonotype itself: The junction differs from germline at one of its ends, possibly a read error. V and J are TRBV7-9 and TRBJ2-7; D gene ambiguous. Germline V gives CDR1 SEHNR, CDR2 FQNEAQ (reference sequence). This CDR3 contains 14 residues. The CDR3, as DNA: TGCGCCAGCAGCCAAGAAGGTCAAAGCTACGAGCAGTACTTC. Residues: CASSQEGQSYEQYF.

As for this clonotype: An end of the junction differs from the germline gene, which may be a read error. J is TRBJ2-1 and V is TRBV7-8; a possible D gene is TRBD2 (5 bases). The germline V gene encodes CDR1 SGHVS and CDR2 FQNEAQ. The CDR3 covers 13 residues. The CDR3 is CASSYTDGVWNSF. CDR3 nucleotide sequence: TGTGCCAGCAGCTACACGGACGGGGTTTGGAACAGTTTC.